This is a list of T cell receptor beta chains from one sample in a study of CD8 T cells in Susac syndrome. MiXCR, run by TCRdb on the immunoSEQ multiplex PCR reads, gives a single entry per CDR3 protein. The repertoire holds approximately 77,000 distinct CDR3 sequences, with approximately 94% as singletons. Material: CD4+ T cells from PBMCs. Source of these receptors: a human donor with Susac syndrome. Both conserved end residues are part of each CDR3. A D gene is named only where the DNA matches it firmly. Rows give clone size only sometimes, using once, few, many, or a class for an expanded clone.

CASRGPSETQYF	TGTGCCAGCAGGGGGCCGTCGGAGACCCAGTACTTC	-	-	TRBV2	TRBJ2-5
CASSHQGSIHQPQHF	TGTGCCAGCAGCCACCAGGGTTCGATTCATCAGCCCCAGCATTTT	-	-	TRBV3-1	TRBJ1-5
CSASYDLTAYNEQFF	TGCAGTGCTAGTTATGATTTAACGGCCTACAATGAGCAGTTCTTC	-	-	TRBV20-1	TRBJ2-1
CASRRKPQETQYF	TGTGCCAGTAGGAGAAAACCCCAAGAGACCCAGTACTTC	-	-	TRBV19	TRBJ2-5
CASSTMLGGPSTDTQYF	TGTGCCAGCAGCACAATGCTTGGGGGGCCAAGCACAGATACGCAGTATTTT	-	-	TRBV5-4	TRBJ2-3
CSVELASPGKTQYF	TGCAGCGTTGAATTGGCTAGCCCTGGGAAGACCCAGTACTTC	-	-	TRBV29-1	TRBJ2-5
CASSPNRGAGGISYEQYF	TGTGCCAGCTCACCAAACCGGGGGGCAGGGGGCATCTCCTACGAGCAGTACTTC	-	-	TRBV18	TRBJ2-7
CSVEGDRGGGYTF	TGCAGCGTTGAAGGGGACAGAGGAGGTGGCTACACCTTC	TRBD1	-	TRBV29-1	TRBJ1-2
CASSYWDRNTEAFF	TGTGCCAGCAGTTACTGGGACAGAAACACTGAAGCTTTCTTT	TRBD1	-	TRBV6-5	TRBJ1-1
CASSLGRSSYNEQFF	TGTGCCAGCAGCTTGGGGCGCAGCTCCTACAATGAGCAGTTCTTC	-	-	TRBV5-8	TRBJ2-1
CASSLEFAREVYGYTF	TGTGCCAGCAGCTTAGAGTTTGCGCGCGAGGTTTATGGCTACACCTTC	-	-	TRBV7-2	TRBJ1-2
CASSLSGGIQETQYF	TGTGCCAGCAGCTTATCGGGAGGGATTCAAGAGACCCAGTACTTC	TRBD2	-	TRBV7-3	TRBJ2-5
CASSRGTSGIMYNEQFF	TGTGCCAGCAGCCGCGGGACTAGCGGGATCATGTACAATGAGCAGTTCTTC	TRBD2	-	TRBV14	TRBJ2-1
CASSEVTGRYGANVLTF	TGTGCCAGCAGTGAAGTCACAGGGAGATATGGGGCCAACGTCCTGACTTTC	-	-	TRBV25-1	TRBJ2-6
CASSISGTGIEKLFF	TGTGCCAGTAGTATATCGGGGACAGGGATCGAAAAACTGTTTTTT	TRBD1	once	TRBV19	TRBJ1-4
CASSDRTSGRNYEQYF	TGTGCCAGCAGTGACCGCACTAGCGGGAGGAACTACGAGCAGTACTTC	TRBD2	few	TRBV6-4	TRBJ2-7
CASSPGALGTDTQYF	TGTGCCAGCAGCCCCGGAGCCCTGGGGACAGATACGCAGTATTTT	-	-	TRBV9	TRBJ2-3
CASSIERTDTQYF	TGTGCCAGTAGTATAGAAAGGACAGATACGCAGTATTTT	-	-	TRBV19	TRBJ2-3
CAISESSLPYGYTF	TGTGCCATCAGTGAGTCGAGTCTCCCCTATGGCTACACCTTC	-	-	TRBV10-3	TRBJ1-2
CASSPFSGSWEQFF	TGTGCCAGCAGCCCCTTTTCGGGGTCATGGGAGCAGTTCTTC	-	once	TRBV5-5	TRBJ2-1
CASNGAGNEQFF	TGTGCCAGCAACGGAGCGGGGAATGAGCAGTTCTTC	TRBD2	-	TRBV9	TRBJ2-1
CASSLSDIYEQYF	TGTGCCAGCAGCTTATCGGACATCTACGAGCAGTACTTC	-	once	TRBV6-5	TRBJ2-7
CSASAGLALAYEQYF	TGCAGTGCTAGTGCGGGGCTAGCGCTAGCCTACGAGCAGTACTTC	-	-	TRBV20-1	TRBJ2-7
CASSVVGPGGYGYTF	TGTGCCAGCAGCGTAGTGGGACCGGGGGGATATGGCTACACCTTC	-	-	TRBV9	TRBJ1-2
CASTLDRWNTEAFF	TGTGCCAGCACGCTGGACAGGTGGAACACTGAAGCTTTCTTT	TRBD1	-	TRBV18	TRBJ1-1
CASIRAGGELFF	TGTGCCAGCATCCGGGCCGGCGGGGAGCTGTTTTTT	-	once	TRBV28	TRBJ2-2
CASSQGDTSLPGYGYTF	TGTGCCAGCAGCCAGGGGGACACCTCCCTCCCAGGATATGGCTACACCTTC	-	-	TRBV4-2	TRBJ1-2
CATARGASTDTQYF	TGTGCCACCGCCAGGGGGGCAAGCACAGATACGCAGTATTTT	-	-	TRBV10-3	TRBJ2-3
CASRSGSSTDTQYF	TGTGCCAGCAGATCAGGATCCAGCACAGATACGCAGTATTTT	-	-	TRBV2	TRBJ2-3
CASSISGRVNTGELFF	TGTGCCAGTAGTATTAGCGGGAGGGTGAACACCGGGGAGCTGTTTTTT	TRBD2	-	TRBV19	TRBJ2-2
CATSRQGSGSTDTQYF	TGTGCCACCAGCAGACAGGGTAGCGGGAGCACAGATACGCAGTATTTT	TRBD2	-	TRBV15	TRBJ2-3
CASSPPGVEQYF	TGTGCCAGCAGTCCGCCCGGGGTCGAGCAGTACTTC	-	-	TRBV28	TRBJ2-7
CSGQRGYEQYF	TGCAGCGGCCAGCGGGGCTACGAGCAGTACTTC	TRBD2	few	TRBV29-1	TRBJ2-7
CASSQEGGSSYEQYF	TGTGCCAGCAGCCAAGAAGGGGGAAGCTCCTACGAGCAGTACTTC	-	-	TRBV5-4	TRBJ2-7
CASSLGEAGAFF	TGTGCCAGCAGCTTGGGGGAGGCGGGTGCTTTCTTT	-	once	TRBV5-4	TRBJ1-1
CSAISGARETQYF	TGCAGTGCTATAAGCGGGGCACGGGAGACCCAGTACTTC	TRBD2	-	TRBV20-1	TRBJ2-5
CASSLFSLHEQYF	TGTGCCAGCAGCTTATTTAGCCTCCACGAGCAGTACTTC	-	-	TRBV7-2	TRBJ2-7
CSARVDRDTFGYTF	TGCAGTGCTAGAGTCGACAGGGATACGTTTGGCTACACCTTC	TRBD1	-	TRBV20-1	TRBJ1-2
CASATRGQGSYEQYF	TGTGCCTCGGCCACGCGGGGCCAGGGGTCCTACGAGCAGTACTTC	-	-	TRBV10-3	TRBJ2-7
CSAWGRGTGDYEQYF	TGCAGTGCTTGGGGCCGTGGGACAGGGGACTACGAGCAGTACTTC	TRBD1	-	TRBV20-1	TRBJ2-7
CASSPRGGGRDEQYF	TGTGCCAGCAGCCCCCGGGGAGGGGGGCGTGACGAGCAGTACTTC	-	-	TRBV7-2	TRBJ2-7
CASSFTLTGELFF	TGCGCCAGCAGCTTCACACTCACCGGGGAGCTGTTTTTT	-	-	TRBV5-1	TRBJ2-2
CSVRGDRSNTGELFF	TGCAGCGTTAGGGGGGACAGGTCGAACACCGGGGAGCTGTTTTTT	TRBD1	-	TRBV29-1	TRBJ2-2
CASSLVGDRHTEAFF	TGTGCCAGCAGTTTAGTTGGTGACAGGCACACTGAAGCTTTCTTT	-	-	TRBV12-3/TRBV12-4	TRBJ1-1
CASSLAGGSLTYEQYF	TGTGCCAGCAGCCTAGCGGGAGGCTCATTGACCTACGAGCAGTACTTC	TRBD2	-	TRBV7-2	TRBJ2-7